Shown below are 12 T cell receptor beta chains from a single sample sequenced in a study of persistence of HIV-infected CD4 T cells. Which antigens these TCRs recognize remains unknown. Cells were stimulated with overlapping HIV-1 Gag 15-mer peptides. Memory cells lacking CD40L and CD69 with high CD45RO were sorted. Sequencing used immunoSEQ version 4 in survey mode. The assay was immunoSEQ multiplex PCR, and TCRdb's table has in-frame clones only and misses some. Altogether about 40,000 clones are present, approximately 78% being singletons, with the ten largest covering 13% to 15%. Sequencing used CD4+ T cells sorted from PBMCs after approximately 19-hour stimulation, obtained from a patient who received antiretroviral therapy. The receptor source for this set is an adult man with HIV who was CMV-seropositive.

The chain's CDR3 is CASSRGGSGANVLTF. The DNA of the CDR3 is TGTGCCAGCAGTAGGGGGGGGTCTGGGGCCAACGTCCTGACTTTC. This chain joins TRBV6-6 and TRBJ2-6; D perhaps matches TRBD2 (7 bases). There are 15 residues in the CDR3. Trimming took 5 bases from V and 1 from J, leaving 9 bases between them. Per the germline V gene, CDR1 is MNHNY and CDR2 is SVGAGI (reference sequence).

The V gene is TRBV11-3, the J gene TRBJ2-7, with 10 bases identical to TRBD1. V lost 4 bases, J lost 1 base, and 4 bases stayed unmatched. CDR1 and CDR2 from the germline V gene are SGHNT and YENEEA. The CDR3 length is 15 residues. For the CDR3, the DNA is TGTGCCAGCAGCTCCCGGACAGGGGGGTCCTACGAGCAGTACTTC. Its protein product is CASSSRTGGSYEQYF.

This chain connects TRBV19 to TRBJ2-5; D uncertain. V lost 1 base and J 7 bases, leaving 4 bases between the germline ends. The germline V gene encodes CDR1 LNHDA and CDR2 SQIVND (reference sequence). There are 11 residues in the CDR3. The DNA for the CDR3 is TGTGCCAGTAGTATAGGGGGGACCCAGTACTTC. This sequence encodes CASSIGGTQYF.

This clone is a singleton in its sample. The V and J genes are TRBV3-1 (or the pseudogene TRBV3-2) and TRBJ2-2; 11 bases fit TRBD2. From germline, CDR1 is LGHDT and CDR2 YNNKEL (reference sequence). CDR3 size: 16 residues. Trimming cost V 1 base and J 4 bases; bases outside gene matches: 2. CDR3 DNA sequence: TGTGCCAGCAGCCAAGCGGGACTAGCGGTCACCGGGGAGCTGTTTTTT. Translating it yields CASSQAGLAVTGELFF.

J is TRBJ2-2 and V is TRBV9; D gene ambiguous. This CDR3 has 16 amino acids. V gave up 0 bases and J gave up 3 bases, with 12 bases separating them. Germline V gives CDR1 SGDLS, CDR2 YYNGEE. DNA of the CDR3: TGTGCCAGCAGCGTAGCGGCCTTAGGAGACACCGGGGAGCTGTTTTTT. This encodes CASSVAALGDTGELFF.

The count of this clone is one. The rearrangement uses TRBV6-6 and TRBJ1-1; the D is unclear. The V end was cut by 0 bases, the J end by 3 bases, with 8 bases between. CDR3 size: 14 residues. CDR1 and CDR2 (germline): MNHNY, SVGAGI (reference sequence). The CDR3: CASSYSGLDTEAFF. The CDR3 nucleotides read TGTGCCAGCAGTTACTCGGGCCTGGACACTGAAGCTTTCTTT.

The rearrangement joins TRBV6-5 to TRBJ2-7; D is uncertain. The CDR3 extends over 13 amino acids. Per the germline V gene, CDR1 is MNHEY and CDR2 is SVGAGI. V was cut by 6 bases and J by 0 bases, with 9 bases left in between. Here the CDR3 reads CASRRRTSYEQYF. CDR3 in DNA: TGTGCCAGCAGGAGAAGGACCTCCTACGAGCAGTACTTC.

The table lists this clone with a few counts. The chain links TRBV5-8 to TRBJ2-7; perhaps TRBD1 as D (5 bases). Trimming pared 1 base from V and 6 bases from J, leaving 8 bases between. The CDR3 totals 12 residues. Per germline, CDR1 SGHTS and CDR2 YDEGEE. The CDR3: CASSLYRTEQYF. CDR3 bases: TGTGCCAGCAGCTTGTACAGGACCGAGCAGTACTTC.

This clone was seen more than once but under ten times. This sequence joins TRBV9 and TRBJ2-1, with a weak D call TRBD1 (6 bases). The germline gives CDR1 SGDLS, CDR2 YYNGEE. The V end lost 4 bases, the J end lost 3 bases, and 17 bases lay between the germline ends. The CDR3 loop spans 16 amino acids. CDR3 sequence: CASSPTGTLLYNEQFF. DNA for the CDR3: TGTGCCAGCAGCCCCACCGGGACACTTCTCTACAATGAGCAGTTCTTC.

This chain connects TRBV6-2 or TRBV6-3 to TRBJ2-1; 9 bases align to TRBD2. Germline loops: CDR1 MNHEY, CDR2 SVGEGT. Unmatched junction bases numbered 8, after V lost 6 bases and J lost 2 bases. There are 16 residues in the CDR3. The CDR3 DNA follows: TGTGCCAGCAGCCCTTTAGCGGGAGTAGCCTACAATGAGCAGTTCTTC. This encodes CASSPLAGVAYNEQFF.

The chain is built from TRBV6-1 and TRBJ1-5; the D gene is possibly TRBD1 (6 bases). CDR1 is MNHNS and CDR2 is SASEGT in the germline V gene. The V end was cut by 2 bases, the J end by 0 bases, with 20 bases between. The length of the CDR3 is 19 residues. The CDR3 DNA sequence: TGTGCCAGCAGTGAAAAAGGCAGGGGAACGGGGGATAGCAATCAGCCCCAGCATTTT. Residues: CASSEKGRGTGDSNQPQHF.

The chain has TRBV25-1 and TRBJ2-7; 11 bases align to TRBD1. From germline, CDR1 is MGHDK and CDR2 SYGVNS. Germline trimming cut 10 bases from V and 4 bases from J; bases unmatched to any gene: 6. CDR3 length equals 13 residues. The CDR3 reads CATRTGGSYEQYF. The CDR3 region has the DNA TGTGCCACCAGGACAGGGGGCTCGTACGAGCAGTACTTC.